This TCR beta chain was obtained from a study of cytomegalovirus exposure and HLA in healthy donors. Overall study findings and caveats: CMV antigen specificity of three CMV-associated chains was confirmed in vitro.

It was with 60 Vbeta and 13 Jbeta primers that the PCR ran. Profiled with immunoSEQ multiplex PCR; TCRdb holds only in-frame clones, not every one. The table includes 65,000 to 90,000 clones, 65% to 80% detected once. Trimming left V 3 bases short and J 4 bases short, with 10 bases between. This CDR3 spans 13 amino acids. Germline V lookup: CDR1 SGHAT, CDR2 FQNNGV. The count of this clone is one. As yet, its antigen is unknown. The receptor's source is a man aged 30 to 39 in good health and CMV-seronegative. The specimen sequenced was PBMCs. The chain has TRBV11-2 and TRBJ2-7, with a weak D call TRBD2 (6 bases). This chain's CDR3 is CASSLGGGYEQYF. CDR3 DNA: TGTGCCAGCAGCTTGGGGGGTGGGTACGAGCAGTACTTC.